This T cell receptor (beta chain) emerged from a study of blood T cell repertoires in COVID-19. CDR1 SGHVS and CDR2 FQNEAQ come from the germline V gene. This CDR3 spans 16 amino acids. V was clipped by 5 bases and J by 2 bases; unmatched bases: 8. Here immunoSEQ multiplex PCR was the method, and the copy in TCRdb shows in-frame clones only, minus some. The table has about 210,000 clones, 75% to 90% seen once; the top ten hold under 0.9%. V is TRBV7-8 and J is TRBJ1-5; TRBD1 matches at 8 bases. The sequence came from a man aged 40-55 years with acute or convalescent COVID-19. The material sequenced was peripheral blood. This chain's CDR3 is CASSRTQGAGNQPQHF. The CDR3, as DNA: TGTGCCAGCAGCCGAACCCAGGGGGCTGGCAATCAGCCCCAGCATTTT.